Each of the 22 T cell receptor beta chains below was sequenced from the same sample in a study of neoadjuvant nivolumab and ipilimumab in lung cancer. Generated by immunoSEQ multiplex PCR, the TCRdb table keeps only in-frame clones and is missing some. The sample carries some 28,000 clones, about 83% recorded once. The sample in question was tumor tissue, obtained after neoadjuvant nivolumab, alone or with ipilimumab, at or shortly before surgery. The receptor set was obtained from an adult with non-small cell lung cancer.

V usage is TRBV9 and J usage is TRBJ2-2; TRBD1 might be the D (5 bases). Per germline, CDR1 SGDLS and CDR2 YYNGEE. This CDR3 has 16 residues. Trimming took 1 base from V and 1 from J, leaving 11 bases between them. CDR3 loop: CASSVSGAQNTGELFF. In DNA form, the CDR3 reads TGTGCCAGCAGCGTAAGTGGGGCGCAGAACACCGGGGAGCTGTTTTTT.

This chain uses TRBV30 with TRBJ2-3; 7 nucleotides agree with TRBD1. The CDR3 loop spans 14 amino acids. Trimming cost V 8 bases and J 1 base; bases outside gene matches: 9. The germline V gene encodes CDR1 GTSNPN and CDR2 SVGIG (reference sequence). This CDR3 reads CAAYRGRGTDTQYF. The CDR3, as DNA: TGTGCCGCCTACAGGGGCCGGGGCACAGATACGCAGTATTTT.

The CDR3 region has the DNA TGTGCCAGCAGGGACGCGGGTAAACCCCTCCACTTT. It encodes CASRDAGKPLHF. V gene TRBV6-5 combines with J gene TRBJ1-6; D is unresolved. V was clipped by 6 bases and J by 12 bases, with 12 bases between them. Looked up from germline, CDR1 is MNHEY and CDR2 is SVGAGI. This CDR3 contains 12 residues.

This chain joins TRBV7-9 and TRBJ2-7; possible D gene TRBD2, 5 bases. V gave up 2 bases and J gave up 4 bases, with 12 bases separating them. The CDR3 loop spans 14 amino acids. CDR1 is SEHNR and CDR2 is FQNEAQ in the germline V gene (reference sequence). The CDR3 sequence: CASSLPGKAYEQYF. In DNA, the CDR3 is TGTGCCAGCAGCTTACCGGGGAAGGCATACGAGCAGTACTTC.

The chain employs TRBV11-2 and TRBJ2-1; 13 bases map to TRBD2. This CDR3 is 14 amino acids long. The germline V gene encodes CDR1 SGHAT and CDR2 FQNNGV. V was pared by 5 bases and J by 6 bases, with 1 base of the junction left unmatched. DNA of the CDR3: TGTGCCAGCAGCCGGACTAGCGGGAGCAATGAGCAGTTCTTC. Amino acid sequence: CASSRTSGSNEQFF.

This clone was picked up one time. V is TRBV5-1 and J is TRBJ2-5; 9 bases line up with TRBD1. Per the germline V gene, CDR1 is SGHRS and CDR2 is YFSETQ. Trimming cost V 4 bases and J 1 base; bases outside gene matches: 2. This CDR3 comprises 14 residues. The CDR3 bases are TGCGCCAGCAGCGCACAGGGGGCCCAAGAGACCCAGTACTTC. Protein product: CASSAQGAQETQYF.

The rearrangement joins TRBV4-2 to TRBJ2-6, with D unresolved. This CDR3 region has 16 residues. CDR1 is LGHNA and CDR2 is YNFKEQ in the germline V gene. Trimming removed 1 base at V and 0 bases at J, with 7 bases between. The CDR3 region is CASSQVSVSGANVLTF. The CDR3 DNA is TGTGCCAGCAGCCAAGTTTCCGTCTCTGGGGCCAACGTCCTGACTTTC.

The chain uses TRBV6-5 and TRBJ2-7; 7 positions agree with TRBD2. J lost 5 bases, V lost 6 bases, and 10 bases had no gene match. Germline assignment: CDR1 MNHEY and CDR2 SVGAGI. The length of the CDR3 is 14 residues. CDR3 sequence (DNA): TGTGCCAGCAGCTACCGCGGGAGTCGCGACGAGCAGTACTTC. Translation gives CASSYRGSRDEQYF.

This clone occurred once. The chain joins TRBV19 to TRBJ1-2; a weak D match, TRBD1 (5 bases). The CDR3 extends over 13 amino acids. Trimming pared 4 bases from V and 4 bases from J, leaving 10 bases between. CDR1 is LNHDA and CDR2 is SQIVND in the germline V gene (reference sequence). Here the CDR3 reads CASSKGQGYGYTF. The DNA of the CDR3 is TGTGCCAGTAGTAAAGGCCAGGGCTATGGCTACACCTTC.

This clone has a single count. The CDR3 here is CASSLGQVNEQFF. The CDR3 coding sequence is TGTGCCAGCAGCTTAGGACAGGTGAATGAGCAGTTCTTC. The rearrangement joins TRBV11-2 to TRBJ2-1; perhaps TRBD1 as D (6 bases). The CDR3 length is 13 residues. V shed 1 base and J shed 7 bases, with 8 bases lying between them. Germline loops: CDR1 SGHAT, CDR2 FQNNGV. The complete variable domain, with remaining parts taken from reference TRBV11-2 and TRBJ2-1, reads EAGVAQSPRYKIIEKRQSVAFWCNPISGHATLYWYQQILGQGPKLLIQFQNNGVVDDSQLPKDRFSAERLKGVDSTLKIQPAKLEDSAVYLCASSLGQVNEQFFGPGTRLTVL.

This clone is a singleton in its sample. The same CDR3 can be traced to other DNA sequences in this sample. This rearrangement joins TRBV7-9 to TRBJ2-3, with a possible D match to TRBD2 (6 bases). V was cut by 5 bases and J by 0 bases, with 12 bases left in between. CDR1 and CDR2 from the germline V gene are SEHNR and FQNEAQ (reference sequence). This CDR3 contains 15 residues. As DNA, the CDR3 is TGTGCCAGCAGCCCCCCGGGGGTTAGCACAGATACGCAGTATTTT. This sequence encodes CASSPPGVSTDTQYF.

The chain has TRBV5-6 and TRBJ1-1; no clear D. Germline V gene data show CDR1 as SGHDT and CDR2 as YYEEEE. CDR3 size: 14 residues. V shed 0 bases and J shed 0 bases, with 6 bases lying between them. DNA of the CDR3: TGTGCCAGCAGCTTGGTAGAGATGAACACTGAAGCTTTCTTT. Its translation: CASSLVEMNTEAFF. The whole variable domain, remainder taken from reference TRBV5-6 and TRBJ1-1, is DAGVTQSPTHLIKTRGQQVTLRCSPKSGHDTVSWYQQALGQGPQFIFQYYEEEERQRGNFPDRFSGHQFPNYSSELNVNALLLGDSALYLCASSLVEMNTEAFFGQGTRLTVV.

This clone was seen a single time. The chain carries TRBV29-1 and TRBJ2-7, with 10 bases identical to TRBD2. This CDR3 spans 17 amino acids. Germline lookup yields CDR1 SQVTM and CDR2 ANQGSEA. J was trimmed by 0 bases and V by 0 bases; bases with no gene match: 8. For the CDR3, the DNA is TGCAGCGTTGAAGATATTTTAGCTAGCGGGAGCTCCTACGAGCAGTACTTC. Translation: CSVEDILASGSSYEQYF.

The genes are TRBV10-3 and TRBJ2-1, with 8 bases identical to TRBD2. Germline V gene data show CDR1 as ENHRY and CDR2 as SYGVKD. V was pared by 4 bases and J by 1 base, with 9 bases of the junction left unmatched. The CDR3 is 17 amino acids. This CDR3 reads CAISATSATLSYNEQFF. The CDR3 coding sequence is TGTGCCATCAGTGCGACTAGCGCGACGCTGTCCTACAATGAGCAGTTCTTC.

The chain has TRBV11-2 and TRBJ2-7, with 10 bases matching TRBD2. With V trimmed by 3 bases and J by 0 bases, 11 bases remained unmatched. CDR3 length: 18 amino acids. Per the germline V gene, CDR1 is SGHAT and CDR2 is FQNNGV. CDR3 nucleotides: TGTGCCAGCAGCTTTATCTTCGGACTAGCGGACATCTCCTACGAGCAGTACTTC. Amino acids: CASSFIFGLADISYEQYF.

The rearrangement links TRBV11-2 to TRBJ2-7; TRBD1 might be the D (5 bases). Germline CDR1 SGHAT, CDR2 FQNNGV. The V and J ends lost 6 bases and 0 bases respectively, with 12 bases between them. The CDR3 length is 14 residues. The CDR3: CASRQGYSSYEQYF. In DNA, the CDR3 is TGTGCCAGCAGGCAGGGCTACTCCTCCTACGAGCAGTACTTC.

The V gene is TRBV5-1, the J gene TRBJ1-1; 7 positions agree with TRBD1. The CDR3 length is 13 residues. Germline CDR1 SGHRS, CDR2 YFSETQ. V was pared by 4 bases and J by 5 bases, with 5 bases of the junction left unmatched. The CDR3 DNA sequence: TGCGCCAGCAGCGAAGGGGGCTGGACTGAAGCTTTCTTT. This sequence encodes CASSEGGWTEAFF.

The V call is TRBV19, the J call TRBJ2-2, with TRBD2 as a possible D gene (7 bases). The CDR3 loop spans 15 amino acids. Germline V gives CDR1 LNHDA, CDR2 SQIVND (reference sequence). V dropped 5 bases and J dropped 5 bases, with 15 bases sitting between them. The CDR3 sequence is CASSHRGAGTGELFF. Written as DNA, the CDR3 is TGTGCCAGTAGTCATCGGGGGGCGGGAACCGGGGAGCTGTTTTTT.

The chain has TRBV15 and TRBJ1-1, with TRBD1 as a possible D gene (5 bases). V lost 2 bases, J lost 3 bases, and 7 bases lay in between. Germline assignment: CDR1 LNHNV and CDR2 YYDKDF (reference sequence). The CDR3 length is 13 residues. Here the CDR3 DNA reads TGTGCCACCAGCAGACAGGGTGACACTGAAGCTTTCTTT. Residues: CATSRQGDTEAFF.

This chain connects TRBV11-1 to TRBJ1-2; possible D gene TRBD1, 6 bases. The CDR3 extends over 15 amino acids. Germline assignment: CDR1 SGHAT and CDR2 FQDESV (reference sequence). Deletions cut 6 bases from V and 4 bases from J, with 18 bases between. The CDR3 loop reads CASSQRTADAYGYTF. The CDR3 DNA sequence: TGTGCCAGCAGTCAGAGGACAGCCGACGCCTATGGCTACACCTTC.

This clone is a singleton in its sample. The gene calls are TRBV5-6 and TRBJ2-1; 7 positions agree with TRBD1. Trimming took 4 bases from V and 0 from J; bases not matched to a gene: 4. Germline V lookup: CDR1 SGHDT, CDR2 YYEEEE. CDR3 length: 15 residues. Here the CDR3 DNA reads TGTGCCAGCAGCCGGGGACAGCACTCCTACAATGAGCAGTTCTTC. This codes for CASSRGQHSYNEQFF.

This chain uses TRBV19 with TRBJ2-3; TRBD2 aligns across 12 bases. This CDR3 spans 15 amino acids. The trim removed 5 bases at V and 1 base at J, leaving 1 base unmatched. Germline CDR1 is LNHDA and CDR2 is SQIVND (reference sequence). Written as DNA, the CDR3 is TGTGCCAGTAGTTGGACTAGCGGGGGCACAGATACGCAGTATTTT. It codes for CASSWTSGGTDTQYF.